The clone carrying this TCR beta chain was picked up many times. Its matching antigen is unknown. Each cDNA molecule carried a unique molecular identifier. In TCRdb, the 5' RACE reads were re-called with MiXCR into one record per CDR3 protein. The table has some 32,000 distinct CDR3 sequences, 6% to 7% seen once. V was trimmed by 3 bases and J by 8 bases, leaving 10 bases between them. Germline values: CDR1 GTSNPN, CDR2 SVGIG (reference sequence). CDR3 length: 11 amino acids. This sample was included in a study of early T cells in non-severe SARS-CoV-2 infection. Background on the study: Sequenced material consisted of bulk RNA (from unsorted whole blood), and chains were unpaired. The study's findings and limits: Anti-spike CD8 responses were favored by VDJdb matching, which missed private and CD4 specificities.

The source is an adult who was a healthcare worker with PCR-confirmed SARS-CoV-2 infection or an uninfected control (not recorded which). The sample comprised whole blood. This chain connects TRBV30 to TRBJ1-1, with a tentative D call TRBD1 (5 bases). The CDR3 spells CAWSHDREAFF. In DNA form, the CDR3 reads TGTGCCTGGAGCCACGACAGAGAAGCTTTCTTT. Full variable domain (remainder filled in from reference TRBV30 and TRBJ1-1): SQTIHQWPATLVQPVGSPLSLECTVEGTSNPNLYWYRQAAGRGLQLLFYSVGIGQISSEVPQNLSASRPQDRQFILSSKKLLLSDSGFYLCAWSHDREAFFGQGTRLTVV.